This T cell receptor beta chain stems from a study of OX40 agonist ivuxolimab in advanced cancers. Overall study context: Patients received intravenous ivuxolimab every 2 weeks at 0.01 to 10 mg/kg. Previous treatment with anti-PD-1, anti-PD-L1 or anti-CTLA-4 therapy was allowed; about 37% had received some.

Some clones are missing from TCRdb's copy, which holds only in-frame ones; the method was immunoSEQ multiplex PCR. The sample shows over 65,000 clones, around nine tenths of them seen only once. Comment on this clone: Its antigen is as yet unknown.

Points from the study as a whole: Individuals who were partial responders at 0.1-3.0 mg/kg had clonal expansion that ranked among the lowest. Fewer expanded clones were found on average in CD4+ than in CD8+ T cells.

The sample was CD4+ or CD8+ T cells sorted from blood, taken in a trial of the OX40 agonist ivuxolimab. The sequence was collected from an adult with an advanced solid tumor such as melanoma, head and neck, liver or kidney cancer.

CDR3 amino acids: CSVEQRARTDTQYF. CDR3 bases: TGCAGCGTTGAACAGCGGGCCCGCACAGATACGCAGTATTTT. The V gene is TRBV29-1, the J gene TRBJ2-3; possible D gene TRBD2, 6 bases. The germline gives CDR1 SQVTM, CDR2 ANQGSEA. V was trimmed by 2 bases and J by 1 base, leaving 10 bases between them. The CDR3 extends over 14 amino acids.